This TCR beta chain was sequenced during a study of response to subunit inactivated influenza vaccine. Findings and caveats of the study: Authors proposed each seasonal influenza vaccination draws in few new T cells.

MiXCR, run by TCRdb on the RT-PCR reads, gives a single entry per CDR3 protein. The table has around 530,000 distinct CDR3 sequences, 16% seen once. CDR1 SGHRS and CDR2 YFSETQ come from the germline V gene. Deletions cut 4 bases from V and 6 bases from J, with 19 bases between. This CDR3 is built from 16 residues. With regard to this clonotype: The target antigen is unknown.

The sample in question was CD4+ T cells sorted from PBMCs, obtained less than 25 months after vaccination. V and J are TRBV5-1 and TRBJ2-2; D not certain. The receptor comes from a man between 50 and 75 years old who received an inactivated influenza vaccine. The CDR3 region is CASSPRFWVTAGELFF. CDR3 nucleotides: TGCGCCAGCAGCCCAAGGTTCTGGGTCACGGCCGGGGAGCTGTTTTTT. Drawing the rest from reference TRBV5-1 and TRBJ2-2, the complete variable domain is KAGVTQTPRYLIKTRGQQVTLSCSPISGHRSVSWYQQTPGQGLQFLFEYFSETQRNKGNFPGRFSGRQFSNSRSEMNVSTLELGDSALYLCASSPRFWVTAGELFFGEGSRLTVL.